These T cell receptor beta chains were read from a single sample in a study of cytomegalovirus exposure and HLA in healthy donors. Clones were read by immunoSEQ multiplex PCR, and TCRdb kept only the in-frame ones, dropping some. The sample includes around 130,000 clones, roughly 78% of them seen just once. The sequenced sample was PBMCs. Source of these receptors: a man aged 30-40 years in good health and CMV-seronegative. CDR3s include the opening cysteine and the closing phenylalanine or tryptophan. A D gene is named only where the DNA matches it firmly. Clone size is shown for a subset of rows, as once, few, many or a class of expanded clone.

TRBD1	TRBV5-4	TRBJ2-1	-	CASSLRGQVNEQFF	TGTGCCAGCAGCTTGAGAGGACAGGTTAATGAGCAGTTCTTC
TRBD1	TRBV5-5	TRBJ2-3	-	CASSIWTGSRDTDTQYF	TGTGCCAGCAGCATCTGGACAGGGAGTCGTGACACAGATACGCAGTATTTT
-	TRBV19	TRBJ1-1	-	CASRTTGSLTEAFF	TGTGCCAGTAGAACTACAGGGAGTCTGACTGAAGCTTTCTTT
TRBD1	TRBV7-3	TRBJ2-7	-	CASSLGRQGDEQYF	TGTGCCAGCAGCTTAGGAAGACAGGGGGACGAGCAGTACTTC
TRBD1	TRBV7-6	TRBJ1-4	-	CASSAPGQGWKLFF	TGTGCCAGCAGCGCCCCGGGACAGGGGTGGAAACTGTTTTTT
TRBD1	TRBV4-1	TRBJ1-1	-	CASSPHDREENTEAFF	TGCGCCAGCAGCCCACACGACAGGGAAGAGAACACTGAAGCTTTCTTT
-	TRBV29-1	TRBJ2-1	-	CSVGQVLNNEQFF	TGCAGCGTTGGACAGGTCCTAAACAATGAGCAGTTCTTC
TRBD2	TRBV7-2	TRBJ2-7	-	CASRLVLSGVGEQYF	TGTGCCAGCAGGCTTGTTTTGAGCGGGGTCGGCGAGCAGTACTTC
-	TRBV9	TRBJ1-1	few	CASSVGADTEAFF	TGTGCCAGCAGCGTAGGGGCAGACACTGAAGCTTTCTTT
TRBD1	TRBV27	TRBJ1-1	-	CATFIGQGNTEAFF	TGTGCCACCTTTATAGGACAGGGGAACACTGAAGCTTTCTTT
-	TRBV5-5	TRBJ1-3	many	CASSLTRGNTIYF	TGTGCCAGCAGCTTGACACGAGGAAACACCATATATTTT
TRBD2	TRBV29-1	TRBJ2-5	-	CSVASGGGETQYF	TGCAGCGTCGCGAGCGGGGGTGGAGAGACCCAGTACTTC
TRBD2	TRBV19	TRBJ2-4	-	CASSILAGVDIQYF	TGTGCCAGTAGTATCCTAGCGGGAGTGGACATTCAGTACTTC
TRBD1	TRBV4-3	TRBJ2-7	-	CASSQEARGLTYEQYF	TGCGCCAGCAGCCAAGAGGCCAGGGGGCTCACCTACGAGCAGTACTTC
TRBD1	TRBV7-8	TRBJ1-5	once	CASSLEGQVFSANQPQHF	TGTGCCAGCAGCCTAGAAGGACAGGTCTTTTCGGCCAATCAGCCCCAGCATTTT
-	TRBV7-6	TRBJ2-7	-	CASSPRGAYEQYF	TGTGCCAGCAGCCCTAGGGGCGCCTACGAGCAGTACTTC
TRBD2	TRBV28	TRBJ2-1	few	CASSLDSGRARSSYNEQFF	TGTGCCAGCAGTTTAGACAGCGGGAGGGCCCGTAGCTCCTACAATGAGCAGTTCTTC
-	TRBV7-9	TRBJ2-7	-	CASSSTTGSYEQYF	TGTGCCAGCAGCTCGACGACAGGATCCTACGAGCAGTACTTC
-	TRBV29-1	TRBJ2-6	-	CSVPRTGNSGANVLTF	TGCAGCGTCCCTCGTACAGGAAATTCTGGGGCCAACGTCCTGACTTTC
-	TRBV5-8	TRBJ1-1	-	CASSPPRGRNTEAFF	TGTGCCAGCAGCCCACCCAGGGGCAGGAACACTGAAGCTTTCTTT
-	TRBV6-5	TRBJ1-4	-	CASSYSTVGEKLFF	TGTGCCAGCAGTTACTCGACAGTAGGGGAAAAACTGTTTTTT
-	TRBV27	TRBJ2-7	once	CASSLGGMDSIEQYF	TGTGCCAGCAGTTTGGGCGGGATGGATTCTATCGAGCAGTACTTC
-	TRBV7-2	TRBJ2-2	-	CASSPLGWRRTGELFF	TGTGCCAGCAGCCCCTTGGGATGGCGGAGGACCGGGGAGCTGTTTTTT
TRBD2	TRBV28	TRBJ2-2	-	CASSRGLAGGGELFF	TGTGCCAGCAGTCGGGGACTAGCGGGGGGCGGGGAGCTGTTTTTT
-	TRBV7-3	TRBJ2-7	-	CASSLTQGYEQYF	TGTGCCAGCAGCTTAACACAGGGTTACGAGCAGTACTTC
-	TRBV5-4	TRBJ1-2	-	CASSSQGSYTF	TGTGCCAGCAGCTCCCAGGGTAGCTACACCTTC
-	TRBV11-2	TRBJ2-3	-	CASSYTGGTDTQYF	TGTGCCAGCAGCTACACGGGGGGCACAGATACGCAGTATTTT
TRBD2	TRBV7-2	TRBJ2-3	once	CASSLTVGRDTQYF	TGTGCCAGCAGCTTGACAGTCGGGAGGGATACGCAGTATTTT
TRBD1	TRBV2	TRBJ1-1	-	CAGTKGASTEAFF	TGTGCCGGAACCAAGGGGGCTAGCACTGAAGCTTTCTTT
-	TRBV19	TRBJ1-6	few	CATRTDLYSPLHF	TGTGCCACCAGGACAGATTTGTATTCACCCCTCCACTTT
-	TRBV7-2	TRBJ1-1	-	CASSLEAKALNTEAFF	TGTGCCAGCAGCTTAGAAGCGAAGGCCTTGAACACTGAAGCTTTCTTT
TRBD2	TRBV5-6	TRBJ2-1	once	CASSLRREAYNEQFF	TGTGCCAGCAGCTTACGGCGGGAGGCCTACAATGAGCAGTTCTTC
-	TRBV29-1	TRBJ2-3	-	CSVEGHSFTQYF	TGCAGCGTTGAAGGGCACAGCTTTACGCAGTATTTT
-	TRBV5-4	TRBJ2-3	-	CASSSSTLTDTQYF	TGTGCCAGCAGCTCGTCTACCTTAACAGATACGCAGTATTTT
-	TRBV7-9	TRBJ2-6	-	CASSSPGGAGANVLTF	TGTGCCAGCAGCTCCCCTGGCGGGGCCGGGGCCAACGTCCTGACTTTC
-	TRBV29-1	TRBJ2-2	-	CSVAGVSTGELFF	TGCAGCGTTGCGGGGGTGAGCACCGGGGAGCTGTTTTTT
TRBD1	TRBV5-1	TRBJ1-1	-	CASSQGQGIEAFF	TGCGCCAGCAGCCAGGGACAGGGGATAGAAGCTTTCTTT
-	TRBV6-5	TRBJ2-2	-	CASSRDTGELFF	TGTGCCAGCAGTAGAGACACCGGGGAGCTGTTTTTT
TRBD1	TRBV7-9	TRBJ2-7	-	CASSYGQGVHEQYF	TGTGCCAGCAGCTACGGACAGGGGGTCCACGAGCAGTACTTC
-	TRBV6-1	TRBJ1-5	-	CASSERGPYSNQPQHF	TGTGCCAGCAGTGAAAGGGGCCCATATAGCAATCAGCCCCAGCATTTT
-	TRBV5-1	TRBJ2-1	-	CASRSTGLTYNEQFF	TGCGCCAGCAGAAGTACAGGGTTGACGTACAATGAGCAGTTCTTC
-	TRBV27	TRBJ1-1	-	CASSSNAGGEAFF	TGTGCCAGCAGTTCCAACGCGGGAGGTGAAGCTTTCTTT
-	TRBV5-8	TRBJ2-3	-	CASRQLATDTQYF	TGTGCCAGCAGACAACTAGCCACAGATACGCAGTATTTT
TRBD1	TRBV2	TRBJ1-4	-	CASSGWTGEIEKLFF	TGTGCCAGCAGTGGATGGACAGGGGAGATTGAAAAACTGTTTTTT